The present T cell receptor beta chain was sequenced within a study of graft-versus-host responses after intestinal transplantation. The study's findings and limits: Early post-transplant HvG declines showed an association with peak circulating GvH clone levels.

Points on this clone: Its matching antigen is unknown.

The CDR3 spans 14 residues. The V segment lost 1 base and the J segment 4 bases; nucleotides outside the gene matches: 0. Per the germline V gene, CDR1 is MGHDK and CDR2 is SYGVNS. Assay used: immunoSEQ multiplex PCR; TCRdb lists only in-frame clones, some missing. In the table there are 3,800 or so clones, nearly 85% of which are singletons. Time point defined: postoperative day 105 after intestinal transplantation (dayNNNN = postoperative day). Graft samples were processed, releasing intraepithelial and lamina propria lymphocytes. The sequencing here drew on ileum tissue, taken 105 days after intestinal transplantation. V gene TRBV25-1 combines with J gene TRBJ2-5; 10 nucleotides line up with TRBD2. This clonotype was sampled from a human patient who received an intestinal transplant, so some T cells may come from the graft donor. CDR3 sequence (DNA): TGTGCCAGCAGTGAATCTAGCGGGAGAGAGACCCAGTACTTC. Amino acids: CASSESSGRETQYF.